Each of the 5 T cell receptor beta chains below was sequenced from the same sample in a study of cytomegalovirus exposure and HLA in healthy donors. PCR employed 60 Vbeta and 13 Jbeta primers. Clones were read by immunoSEQ multiplex PCR, and TCRdb kept only the in-frame ones, dropping some. The data contain about 130,000 clones, 74% of them singletons. The material sequenced was PBMCs. The receptors stem from a woman aged 45-65 years in good health and CMV-seropositive.

This clone was observed a handful of times. This rearrangement joins TRBV6-5 to TRBJ1-3; TRBD1 might be the D (6 bases). The CDR3 consists of 13 residues. The V gene lost 8 bases and the J gene lost 2 bases, with 10 bases spanning the gap. From germline, CDR1 is MNHEY and CDR2 SVGAGI. CDR3 DNA sequence: TGTGCCAGCCAGCGGGGGCCTGGAAACACCATATATTTT. Residues: CASQRGPGNTIYF.

The V and J genes are TRBV5-1 and TRBJ1-6, with a weak D call TRBD1 (5 bases). The CDR3 length is 12 residues. From germline, CDR1 is SGHRS and CDR2 YFSETQ. Trimming stripped 5 bases from V and 15 bases from J, with 15 bases between. CDR3 region: CASRDPGIDLHF. The CDR3 coding sequence is TGCGCCAGCAGAGATCCAGGGATCGACCTCCACTTT.

This chain uses TRBV7-2 with TRBJ2-5, with 7 nucleotides matching TRBD1. Trimming removed 5 bases from V and 3 bases from J; junction bases left unmatched: 6. The CDR3 extends over 14 amino acids. Germline-derived CDR1 and CDR2 are SGHTA and FQGNSA. DNA of the CDR3: TGTGCCAGCAGCGTGACAGGGTTTAAAGAGACCCAGTACTTC. This codes for CASSVTGFKETQYF.

This clone occurred once. This chain connects TRBV28 to TRBJ1-1; 9 bases are a match to TRBD1. The CDR3 is made up of 17 amino acids. Germline CDR1 and CDR2: MDHEN and SYDVKM. Trimming at V came to 3 bases and at J to 4 bases, leaving 12 bases not matched to a gene. CDR3 residues: CASSFNPGQGGSTEAFF. The CDR3 DNA reads as TGTGCCAGCAGTTTTAACCCGGGACAGGGCGGGAGCACTGAAGCTTTCTTT. Filled out from reference TRBV28 and TRBJ1-1, the complete variable domain reads DVKVTQSSRYLVKRTGEKVFLECVQDMDHENMFWYRQDPGLGLRLIYFSYDVKMKEKGDIPEGYSVSREKKERFSLILESASTNQTSMYLCASSFNPGQGGSTEAFFGQGTRLTVV.

V usage is TRBV5-1 and J usage is TRBJ1-2, with 9 bases aligning to TRBD1. The germline CDR1 and CDR2 sequences are SGHRS and YFSETQ. The trim removed 4 bases at V and 4 bases at J, leaving 5 bases unmatched. CDR3 length equals 14 residues. The CDR3: CASSLQGASYGYTF. The CDR3 DNA is TGCGCCAGCAGCCTACAGGGGGCCAGCTATGGCTACACCTTC.